The rows below give T cell receptor beta chains drawn from one sample of a study of CD8+ T cells in alopecia areata. Assay used: immunoSEQ multiplex PCR; TCRdb lists only in-frame clones, some missing. Found here are approximately 59,000 clones, approximately 45% of them singletons; the top ten hold about a sixth. The sequenced sample was CD8+ T cells sorted from blood, obtained at week 0. The receptors were gathered from a human donor with alopecia areata. Each CDR3 is given with its conserved first and last residue. Fields, in order: D gene, clone size, J gene, V gene, CDR3 protein, CDR3 DNA. The D gene is left open where the match is weak. Clone size, where shown, is once, few, many, or a class for clones that have expanded.

NA,NA,TRBJ2-3,TRBV4-1,CASSLTDFTDTQYF,TGCGCCAGCAGCTTGACAGATTTCACAGATACGCAGTATTTT
NA,NA,TRBJ2-5,TRBV6-5,CASSYSWLETQYF,TGTGCCAGCAGTTACAGTTGGTTGGAGACCCAGTACTTC
TRBD1,NA,TRBJ2-7,TRBV29-1,CSVEGGDREVEQYF,TGCAGCGTTGAAGGGGGGGACAGGGAGGTCGAGCAGTACTTC
NA,NA,TRBJ2-5,TRBV21-1,CASSKLLLTGQETQYF,TGTGCCAGCAGCAAACTATTATTGACAGGGCAAGAGACCCAGTACTTC
NA,few,TRBJ2-4,TRBV29-1,CSVDGQGGIQYF,TGCAGCGTTGACGGACAAGGCGGGATTCAGTACTTC
NA,NA,TRBJ1-4,TRBV30,CAWSVGEYNEKLFF,TGTGCCTGGAGTGTAGGGGAGTATAATGAAAAACTGTTTTTT
NA,few,TRBJ2-7,TRBV7-8,CASSPPPGPEQYF,TGTGCCAGCAGCCCCCCCCCGGGGCCCGAGCAGTACTTC
TRBD2,NA,TRBJ2-1,TRBV27,CASSALSTSGLSYEQFF,TGTGCCAGCAGTGCCCTTTCTACTAGCGGGCTGAGTTATGAGCAGTTCTTC
NA,few,TRBJ2-1,TRBV7-3,CASSNPPDEQFF,TGTGCCAGCAGCAACCCCCCGGATGAGCAGTTCTTC
NA,NA,TRBJ2-7,TRBV9,CASSPVGLGDEQYF,TGTGCCAGCAGCCCAGTAGGTCTAGGGGACGAGCAGTACTTC
TRBD2,NA,TRBJ2-7,TRBV4-1,CASSLTSGSSYEQYF,TGCGCCAGCAGCCTAACTAGCGGGAGCTCCTACGAGCAGTACTTC
NA,many,TRBJ1-2,TRBV27,CASSYAANYGYTF,TGTGCCAGCAGTTACGCGGCTAACTATGGCTACACCTTC
NA,NA,TRBJ2-7,TRBV7-2,CASSLEAAYDTERSF,TGTGCCAGCAGCTTGGAAGCGGCGTACGATACAGAACGATCCTTC
TRBD2,once,TRBJ2-1,TRBV28,CASSTQGLGYNEQFF,TGTGCCAGCAGTACTCAAGGACTAGGATACAATGAGCAGTTCTTC
TRBD2,NA,TRBJ2-3,TRBV9,CASSVELAATDTQYF,TGTGCCAGCAGCGTAGAACTAGCGGCCACAGATACGCAGTATTTT
NA,few,TRBJ1-5,TRBV4-1,CASSQGWAGGQPQHF,TGCGCCAGCAGCCAAGGCTGGGCGGGGGGTCAGCCCCAGCATTTT
NA,NA,TRBJ2-3,TRBV27,CASSLVSRDTQYF,TGTGCCAGCAGTTTGGTGAGCAGGGATACGCAGTATTTT
TRBD2,NA,TRBJ2-1,TRBV29-1,CSVDSGAVEQFF,TGCAGCGTTGATAGCGGGGCAGTTGAGCAGTTCTTC
TRBD1,many,TRBJ1-2,TRBV7-9,CASSWTGTYGYTF,TGTGCCAGCAGCTGGACAGGGACCTATGGCTACACCTTC
TRBD1,NA,TRBJ1-5,TRBV7-9,CASSFDREDQPQHF,TGTGCCAGCAGCTTTGACAGGGAGGATCAGCCCCAGCATTTT
NA,NA,TRBJ1-1,TRBV2,CASKLDSSQGSEAFF,TGTGCCAGCAAGTTGGACAGCTCCCAGGGGTCTGAAGCTTTCTTT
NA,NA,TRBJ2-1,TRBV29-1,CSVEGGKSSYNEQFF,TGCAGCGTTGAAGGGGGGAAAAGCTCCTACAATGAGCAGTTCTTC
TRBD1,NA,TRBJ2-6,TRBV27,CASSFLSFNGQGEVLTF,TGTGCCAGCAGTTTCCTATCATTCAACGGACAGGGGGAGGTCCTGACTTTC
NA,few,TRBJ2-2,TRBV27,CASSYGGTGELFF,TGTGCCAGCAGTTACGGGGGTACCGGGGAGCTGTTTTTT
NA,NA,TRBJ2-7,TRBV7-9,CASSLMQGEQYF,TGTGCCAGCAGCTTAATGCAGGGCGAGCAGTACTTC
TRBD1,few,TRBJ2-7,TRBV5-6,CASSFPGQGLYEQYF,TGTGCCAGCAGTTTCCCCGGACAGGGCCTCTACGAGCAGTACTTC
NA,few,TRBJ2-1,TRBV4-3,CASSQDIAASSYNEQFF,TGCGCCAGCAGCCAAGATATAGCGGCAAGCTCCTACAATGAGCAGTTCTTC
NA,NA,TRBJ2-5,TRBV7-8,CASSLETFPGDF,TGTGCCAGCAGCTTAGAGACTTTCCCCGGGGACTTC
TRBD1,NA,TRBJ1-2,TRBV29-1,CSVAQGGDGYTF,TGCAGCGTTGCACAGGGGGGAGATGGCTACACCTTC
TRBD2,NA,TRBJ2-7,TRBV2,CASSEVGGPDEQYF,TGTGCCAGCAGTGAAGTGGGAGGGCCAGACGAGCAGTACTTC
NA,NA,TRBJ2-7,TRBV6-1,CASLGISYEQYF,TGTGCCAGCCTAGGGATCTCCTACGAGCAGTACTTC
NA,once,TRBJ1-5,TRBV4-1,CASSQERADQPQHF,TGCGCCAGCAGCCAAGAAAGGGCTGATCAGCCCCAGCATTTT
TRBD2,NA,TRBJ2-1,TRBV2,CASSDFGTSSSEQFF,TGTGCCAGCAGTGATTTCGGGACTAGTTCGAGTGAGCAGTTCTTC
NA,NA,TRBJ1-1,TRBV20-1,CSPLNTEAFF,TGCAGTCCCCTGAACACTGAAGCTTTCTTT
TRBD2,once,TRBJ2-6,TRBV7-8,CASRPGTTSIGANVLTF,TGTGCCAGCAGACCCGGGACTACATCGATTGGGGCCAACGTCCTGACTTTC
NA,NA,TRBJ2-3,TRBV9,CASSAGGPRSTDTQYF,TGTGCCAGCAGCGCTGGGGGCCCTCGGAGCACAGATACGCAGTATTTT
TRBD2,NA,TRBJ2-7,TRBV6-5,CASSSIPGGSSYEQYF,TGTGCCAGCAGTTCCATCCCGGGGGGGAGCTCCTACGAGCAGTACTTC
NA,once,TRBJ2-7,TRBV19,CASSTGDSNYEQYF,TGTGCCAGTAGTACCGGGGACTCTAACTACGAGCAGTACTTC
TRBD2,NA,TRBJ2-1,TRBV30,CAWYRRGEGLNEQFF,TGTGCCTGGTACCGGCGGGGGGAGGGCCTAAATGAGCAGTTCTTC
TRBD2,few,TRBJ2-7,TRBV6-1,CASGLGRGIDEQYF,TGTGCAAGCGGACTGGGGAGGGGTATCGACGAGCAGTACTTC
TRBD2,NA,TRBJ2-5,TRBV7-9,CASSLPGLAGETQYF,TGTGCCAGCAGCTTACCGGGACTAGCGGGAGAGACCCAGTACTTC
NA,NA,TRBJ2-5,TRBV29-1,CSVAPGRQETQYF,TGCAGCGTCGCCCCAGGACGGCAAGAGACCCAGTACTTC
NA,NA,TRBJ2-7,TRBV27,CASSSRGLSEQYF,TGTGCCAGCAGTTCCCGGGGACTCTCCGAGCAGTACTTC
NA,NA,TRBJ2-2,TRBV6-4,CASSASSDGGELFF,TGTGCCAGCAGTGCCAGCAGTGACGGGGGGGAGCTGTTTTTT
NA,NA,TRBJ2-7,TRBV29-1,CSVMGAVSSYEQYF,TGCAGCGTCATGGGGGCGGTCAGCTCCTACGAGCAGTACTTC
NA,NA,TRBJ1-5,TRBV7-9,CASSSSGQRSNQPQHF,TGTGCCAGCAGCTCGTCGGGGCAGAGGAGCAATCAGCCCCAGCATTTT
NA,NA,TRBJ2-1,TRBV7-9,CASSWRGTDYEQFF,TGTGCCAGCAGCTGGAGGGGGACGGACTATGAGCAGTTCTTC
TRBD2,many,TRBJ2-3,TRBV9,CASSEGLAGTDTQYF,TGTGCCAGCAGCGAGGGACTAGCGGGCACAGATACGCAGTATTTT